The 21 T cell receptor beta chains below were found in one sample sequenced in a study of radiation and T cells in renal cell carcinoma. Noted treatment: treatment-naive control, cytoreductive nephrectomy. Profiled with immunoSEQ multiplex PCR; TCRdb holds only in-frame clones, not every one. The top ten clones hold around a fifth of a sample with tens of thousands of clones, roughly 64% of them seen once. The specimen was tumor tissue, collected from a patient whose treatment was nephrectomy without radiotherapy. These receptors were taken from a man aged 40-49 years with renal cell carcinoma.

The CDR3 region has the DNA TGTGCCAGCAGCAAAACAGTTCGACTCACCGGGGAGCTGTTTTTT. Its translation is CASSKTVRLTGELFF. The gene calls are TRBV9 and TRBJ2-2; D is unresolved. CDR1 and CDR2 from the germline V gene are SGDLS and YYNGEE. CDR3 length equals 15 residues. V was trimmed by 4 bases and J by 4 bases, leaving 14 bases between them. Full variable domain (remainder filled in from reference TRBV9 and TRBJ2-2): DSGVTQTPKHLITATGQRVTLRCSPRSGDLSVYWYQQSLDQGLQFLIQYYNGEERAKGNILERFSAQQFPDLHSELNLSSLELGDSALYFCASSKTVRLTGELFFGEGSRLTVL.

This rearrangement joins TRBV15 to TRBJ2-1, with D possibly being TRBD2 (5 bases). CDR3 length equals 12 residues. Trimming stripped 3 bases from V and 6 bases from J, with 6 bases between. Germline V CDR1 and CDR2: LNHNV, YYDKDF (reference sequence). For the CDR3, the DNA is TGTGCCACCAGCAGTGGAGGCAATGAGCAGTTCTTC. This translates into CATSSGGNEQFF.

This sequence joins TRBV7-9 and TRBJ2-3, with a possible D match to TRBD1 (5 bases). The length of the CDR3 is 13 residues. Trimming removed 5 bases from V and 6 bases from J, with 12 bases in between. Germline V gene data show CDR1 as SEHNR and CDR2 as FQNEAQ (reference sequence). CDR3 in DNA: TGTGCCAGCAGCCTCAGCCAGGGTGATACGCAGTATTTT. This translates into CASSLSQGDTQYF.

V usage is TRBV18 and J usage is TRBJ1-5; 7 bases fit TRBD1. V gave up 5 bases and J gave up 2 bases; unmatched junction bases: 6. The CDR3 contains 15 residues. The germline V gene has CDR1 KGHSH and CDR2 LQKENI. Here the CDR3 reads CASSELGTGNQPQHF. The CDR3 DNA is TGTGCCAGCTCAGAACTCGGGACAGGCAATCAGCCCCAGCATTTT.

This clone occurred a few times. This sequence joins TRBV11-2 and TRBJ2-1, with 10 bases aligning to TRBD2. Looked up from germline, CDR1 is SGHAT and CDR2 is FQNNGV. V dropped 4 bases and J dropped 11; count of bases not matched to a gene: 14. The CDR3 has 16 residues. As DNA, the CDR3 is TGTGCCAGCAGCTACCTTCCGGGAGCGGGAGGGCCGAAGCAGTTCTTC. Translation: CASSYLPGAGGPKQFF.

The chain couples TRBV6-5 to TRBJ2-6; D not certain. Germline V gene lookup returns CDR1 MNHEY and CDR2 SVGAGI. V shed 10 bases and J shed 2 bases, with 12 bases lying between them. This CDR3 has 14 amino acids. CDR3 sequence reads: CATQSAPGANVLTF. CDR3 coding DNA: TGTGCCACCCAGAGCGCGCCTGGGGCCAACGTCCTGACTTTC.

The CDR3 sequence: CASSVEGRAHNEQFF. The CDR3 DNA is TGTGCCAGCAGCGTAGAGGGGAGGGCCCACAATGAGCAGTTCTTC. The genes are TRBV9 and TRBJ2-1, with 7 bases lining up with TRBD2. In germline, CDR1 is SGDLS, CDR2 YYNGEE. The CDR3 spans 15 residues. Trimming removed 0 bases from V and 5 bases from J; junction bases left unmatched: 5.

This sequence joins TRBV6-5 and TRBJ1-1; D unresolved. The CDR3 is made up of 14 amino acids. V lost 1 base to trimming and J lost 1 base, with 7 bases between them. Per germline, CDR1 MNHEY and CDR2 SVGAGI. The CDR3 here is CASSYFRQNTEAFF. The DNA for the CDR3 is TGTGCCAGCAGTTACTTCAGGCAGAACACTGAAGCTTTCTTT.

The chain joins TRBV14 to TRBJ2-7; 10 bases match TRBD2. V shed 4 bases, J shed 4 bases, and the junction held 4 bases outside the gene matches. The CDR3 totals 14 residues. From germline, CDR1 is SGHDN and CDR2 FVKESK. CDR3 residues: CASSPSGSRYEQYF. Here the CDR3 DNA reads TGTGCCAGCAGCCCTAGCGGGAGTAGGTACGAGCAGTACTTC.

J is TRBJ2-7 and V is TRBV6-5, with D possibly being TRBD2 (6 bases). The CDR3 runs 15 residues. Germline assignment: CDR1 MNHEY and CDR2 SVGAGI. The germline V and J ends were trimmed by 7 bases and 1 base, with 17 bases remaining between them. The CDR3 spells CASTEEEGRSYEQYF. DNA for the CDR3: TGTGCCAGCACTGAGGAGGAGGGGAGGTCCTACGAGCAGTACTTC.

CDR3 DNA sequence: TGTGCCAGTAGCCCCCCGGGAGCTTCCTACGAGCAGTACTTC. It translates to CASSPPGASYEQYF. This chain uses TRBV19 with TRBJ2-7, with TRBD2 as a possible D gene (6 bases). Trimming pared 6 bases from V and 1 base from J, leaving 13 bases between. This CDR3 spans 14 amino acids. The germline V gene has CDR1 LNHDA and CDR2 SQIVND (reference sequence).

The rearrangement joins TRBV6-6 to TRBJ1-3; D unresolved. V lost 8 bases, J lost 2 bases, and 4 bases lay in between. This CDR3 contains 11 residues. CDR1 and CDR2 from the germline V gene are MNHNY and SVGAGI (reference sequence). The chain's CDR3 is CASGPGNTIYF. The CDR3, as DNA: TGTGCCAGCGGCCCTGGAAACACCATATATTTT.

With regard to this clone: This sample also contains other DNA sequences that code for the same CDR3. The CDR3 here is CASSLGTGYSNQPQHF. CDR3 coding DNA: TGTGCCAGCAGTTTAGGGACAGGATATAGCAATCAGCCCCAGCATTTT. The chain uses TRBV28 and TRBJ1-5; 8 bases fit TRBD1. This CDR3 has 16 residues. The germline gives CDR1 MDHEN, CDR2 SYDVKM. The trim removed 2 bases at V and 0 bases at J, leaving 3 bases unmatched.

This clone was seen a few times. The chain recombines TRBV9 with TRBJ1-1; the match to TRBD1 covers 9 bases. The CDR3 contains 14 residues. Germline assignment: CDR1 SGDLS and CDR2 YYNGEE. V was clipped by 5 bases and J by 5 bases; unmatched bases: 7. CDR3 sequence (DNA): TGTGCCAGCAGTGTGGACAGGGGAGAGACTGAAGCTTTCTTT. Amino acids: CASSVDRGETEAFF.

J is TRBJ2-5 and V is TRBV18; TRBD1 or TRBD2 may be the D gene (5 bases each). The CDR3 covers 13 residues. The germline CDR1 and CDR2 sequences are KGHSH and LQKENI. V was pared by 5 bases and J by 3 bases, with 10 bases between. As DNA, the CDR3 is TGTGCCAGCTCAGAGGGGTTAAAAGAGACCCAGTACTTC. Amino acid sequence: CASSEGLKETQYF.

V gene TRBV6-5 combines with J gene TRBJ1-3; possibly TRBD1 for D (5 bases). CDR1 is MNHEY, CDR2 SVGAGI, per germline. The CDR3 sequence is 12 residues long. Between the trimmed V and J ends, which lost 5 bases and 7 bases, there was a span of 9 bases. The CDR3 sequence: CASSENRNTIYF. The CDR3 bases are TGTGCCAGCAGTGAAAACAGGAACACCATATATTTT.

J is TRBJ2-3 and V is TRBV9; possibly TRBD2 for D (5 bases). CDR3 size: 16 residues. V was clipped by 3 bases and J by 1 base, with 15 bases between them. Germline V gene sequence: CDR1 SGDLS, CDR2 YYNGEE. CDR3: CASSAPLGAGTDTQYF. The CDR3 bases are TGTGCCAGCAGCGCCCCCTTAGGAGCGGGCACAGATACGCAGTATTTT.

The chain recombines TRBV2 with TRBJ2-2; TRBD2 matches 8 bases. The CDR3 is made up of 15 amino acids. V trimming: 7 bases; J trimming: 8 bases; junction bases outside the gene matches: 12. In germline, CDR1 is SNHLY, CDR2 FYNNEI. This CDR3 reads CASTGTSLVAGELFF. In nucleotides, the CDR3 is TGTGCCAGCACCGGGACTAGTCTTGTGGCTGGGGAGCTGTTTTTT. The whole variable domain, remainder taken from reference TRBV2 and TRBJ2-2, is EPEVTQTPSHQVTQMGQEVILRCVPISNHLYFYWYRQILGQKVEFLVSFYNNEISEKSEIFDDQFSVERPDGSNFTLKIRSTKLEDSAMYFCASTGTSLVAGELFFGEGSRLTVL.

This clone occurred once. The rearrangement joins TRBV10-2 to TRBJ2-2, with 11 bases fitting TRBD2. Germline V gene lookup returns CDR1 WSHSY and CDR2 SAAADI. This CDR3 has 14 residues. The J segment lost 7 bases and the V segment lost 7 bases, leaving 5 bases of the junction unmatched. The DNA of the CDR3 is TGCGCCAGCAAGACTAGCGGGGTGGACGGGGAGCTGTTTTTT. Its translation is CASKTSGVDGELFF.

The chain links TRBV2 to TRBJ2-1; 8 positions match TRBD2. This CDR3 comprises 14 residues. J was trimmed by 7 bases and V by 6 bases; bases with no gene match: 8. Germline V gives CDR1 SNHLY, CDR2 FYNNEI. The CDR3 region has the DNA TGTGCCAGCAGGCTACGGGGGGGCGCGAATGAGCAGTTCTTC. This sequence encodes CASRLRGGANEQFF.

The genes are TRBV10-1 and TRBJ2-3, with D possibly being TRBD2 (6 bases). The CDR3 runs 14 residues. Germline V gene sequence: CDR1 WNHNN, CDR2 SYGVQD (reference sequence). Trimming removed 7 bases at V and 5 bases at J, with 16 bases between. In DNA form, the CDR3 reads TGCGCCAGCAACACCGGGGGTGAGGAAGATACGCAGTATTTT. Translating gives CASNTGGEEDTQYF.